The sample holds one count of the clone carrying this T cell receptor beta chain. The sample has other DNA sequences that encode this CDR3 too. The data were taken from a study of blood T cell repertoires in COVID-19. Turning to the study itself: PBMCs, B-cell-depleted T cells, or T cells were the source of the cDNA or gDNA that made up the material.

Seattle cases were enrolled at active infection and followed longitudinally. The protocol was immunoSEQ multiplex PCR, while the TCRdb copy is restricted to in-frame clones and leaves out a portion. This sample has 250,000 to 300,000 clones; approximately 86% occur once, and the top ten carry around 5%. The CDR3 sequence is 15 residues long. Trimming cost V 5 bases and J 1 base; bases outside gene matches: 2. Germline CDR1 MNHNY, CDR2 SVGAGI (reference sequence). Sequences were obtained from peripheral blood. The source of this sequence is a woman aged 60-70 years with COVID-19, enrolled during active disease. The V call is TRBV6-6, the J call TRBJ2-1; 10 bases are a match to TRBD2. The CDR3 DNA reads TGTGCCAGCAGTCGGACTAGCGGATCCTACAATGAGCAGTTCTTC. This encodes CASSRTSGSYNEQFF.